A selection of T cell receptor beta chains follows, all from one sample in a study of shared clonotypes between healthy human individuals. Using immunoSEQ multiplex PCR, the repertoire was profiled, and TCRdb retains in-frame clones only, with some absent. The sample has roughly 2,500,000 clones; roughly 93% are singletons. Sample: naive CD4+ T cells from PBMCs. The receptors were sampled from a man younger than 30 in good health. Some clones in this sample may be carry-over from other donors' samples. Both conserved end residues are part of each CDR3. The D gene is left open where the match is weak. The size field is filled for only some rows; it gives once, few, many or a size class.

j_gene: TRBJ2-7; abundance: .; len: 13; v_gene: TRBV2; d_gene: .; CDR3nt: TGTGCCAGCAGTGAGGACACCACCTACGAGCAGTACTTC; CDR3aa: CASSEDTTYEQYF
j_gene: TRBJ1-2; abundance: .; len: 14; v_gene: TRBV19; d_gene: TRBD1; CDR3nt: TGTGCCAGTAGTATAGATCCAGGGGGCCGTGGCTACACCTTC; CDR3aa: CASSIDPGGRGYTF
j_gene: TRBJ1-6; abundance: .; len: 15; v_gene: TRBV2; d_gene: .; CDR3nt: TGTGCCAGCAGTCTCTCCGGGACGGACCATTCACCCCTCCACTTT; CDR3aa: CASSLSGTDHSPLHF
j_gene: TRBJ1-3; abundance: .; len: 18; v_gene: TRBV18; d_gene: .; CDR3nt: TGTGCCAGCTCACCACTTCCGAAAAGCCAGGGGCAGTGGCACACCATATATTTT; CDR3aa: CASSPLPKSQGQWHTIYF
j_gene: TRBJ1-5; abundance: .; len: 15; v_gene: TRBV2; d_gene: .; CDR3nt: TGTGCCAGCAGTGAAGCCAGGGTAACTCTTCAGCCCCAGCATTTT; CDR3aa: CASSEARVTLQPQHF
j_gene: TRBJ2-5; abundance: .; len: 13; v_gene: TRBV5-1; d_gene: .; CDR3nt: TGCGCCAGCAGCTGGACATATGGTGAGACCCAGTACTTC; CDR3aa: CASSWTYGETQYF
j_gene: TRBJ1-2; abundance: .; len: 13; v_gene: TRBV5-1; d_gene: .; CDR3nt: TGCGCCAGCAGCTTGGAGGCAGTCTATGGCTACACCTTC; CDR3aa: CASSLEAVYGYTF
j_gene: TRBJ1-5; abundance: .; len: 16; v_gene: TRBV5-1; d_gene: .; CDR3nt: TGCGCCAGCAGCCCCGTTCCGGGGCCCGGCAATCAGCCCCAGCATTTT; CDR3aa: CASSPVPGPGNQPQHF
j_gene: TRBJ2-7; abundance: .; len: 13; v_gene: TRBV19; d_gene: TRBD1; CDR3nt: TGTGCCAGTAGTATAGACGACAGGGCCGAGCAGTACTTC; CDR3aa: CASSIDDRAEQYF
j_gene: TRBJ2-1; abundance: .; len: 15; v_gene: TRBV10-3; d_gene: .; CDR3nt: TGTGCCATCAGTGAGCTGGGGGGCTCCTACAATGAGCAGTTCTTC; CDR3aa: CAISELGGSYNEQFF
j_gene: TRBJ2-2; abundance: .; len: 15; v_gene: TRBV5-1; d_gene: TRBD1; CDR3nt: TGCGCCAGCAGCCCGGGACAGGGGAACACCGGGGAGCTGTTTTTT; CDR3aa: CASSPGQGNTGELFF
j_gene: TRBJ1-2; abundance: .; len: 12; v_gene: TRBV25-1; d_gene: .; CDR3nt: TGTGCCAGCAGTGCCACAGGGTTGGGCTACACCTTC; CDR3aa: CASSATGLGYTF
j_gene: TRBJ1-4; abundance: once; len: 16; v_gene: TRBV5-1; d_gene: TRBD1; CDR3nt: TGCGCCAGCAGGGATGAAGACAGGGCGAGGGGTGAAAAACTGTTTTTT; CDR3aa: CASRDEDRARGEKLFF
j_gene: TRBJ2-1; abundance: .; len: 17; v_gene: TRBV16; d_gene: TRBD2; CDR3nt: TGTGCCAGCAGCCAATACCGTACGGGAGGGCCTAGCAATGAGCAGTTCTTC; CDR3aa: CASSQYRTGGPSNEQFF
j_gene: TRBJ1-2; abundance: .; len: 11; v_gene: TRBV20-1; d_gene: TRBD1; CDR3nt: TGCAGTGCTTCCAGGGGGAAAGACTACACCTTC; CDR3aa: CSASRGKDYTF
j_gene: TRBJ1-1; abundance: .; len: 12; v_gene: TRBV28; d_gene: .; CDR3nt: TGTGCCAGCACACCACCGAGTCCTGAAGCTTTCTTT; CDR3aa: CASTPPSPEAFF
j_gene: TRBJ2-1; abundance: .; len: 17; v_gene: TRBV7-9; d_gene: TRBD2; CDR3nt: TGTGCCAGCAGCGAGACTTTACTAGCGGGAGGGAGGAATGAGCAGTTCTTC; CDR3aa: CASSETLLAGGRNEQFF
j_gene: TRBJ1-1; abundance: .; len: 14; v_gene: TRBV11-2; d_gene: .; CDR3nt: TGTGCCAGCAGCATTACATTAAGGGACACTGAAGCTTTCTTT; CDR3aa: CASSITLRDTEAFF
j_gene: TRBJ1-4; abundance: .; len: 15; v_gene: TRBV6-8; d_gene: .; CDR3nt: TGTGCCAGCAGTTACTCTGAAGGCCTTAATGAAAAACTGTTTTTT; CDR3aa: CASSYSEGLNEKLFF
j_gene: TRBJ2-5; abundance: .; len: 15; v_gene: TRBV28; d_gene: TRBD2; CDR3nt: TGTGCCAGCAGTTTATTAACTAGCGGGAGTGAGACCCAGTACTTC; CDR3aa: CASSLLTSGSETQYF
j_gene: TRBJ2-2; abundance: .; len: 16; v_gene: TRBV4-1; d_gene: .; CDR3nt: TGCGCCAGCAGCTTGGGGGGAGGTCAATACACCGGGGAGCTGTTTTTT; CDR3aa: CASSLGGGQYTGELFF
j_gene: TRBJ1-6; abundance: .; len: 15; v_gene: TRBV6-6; d_gene: .; CDR3nt: TGTGCCAGCAGTTACTCGGACAAGCAGACTTCACCCCTCCACTTT; CDR3aa: CASSYSDKQTSPLHF
j_gene: TRBJ2-3; abundance: .; len: 13; v_gene: TRBV4-1; d_gene: .; CDR3nt: TGCGCCAGCAGCCAAGTCTACCCAGATACGCAGTATTTT; CDR3aa: CASSQVYPDTQYF
j_gene: TRBJ2-2; abundance: .; len: 14; v_gene: TRBV29-1; d_gene: TRBD2; CDR3nt: TGCAGCGTCCGGGGGGGCGGAAACACCGGGGAGCTGTTTTTT; CDR3aa: CSVRGGGNTGELFF
j_gene: TRBJ2-7; abundance: once; len: 15; v_gene: TRBV18; d_gene: .; CDR3nt: TGTGCCAGCTCACCCTCGACAGGAGGGACTTACGAGCAGTACTTC; CDR3aa: CASSPSTGGTYEQYF
j_gene: TRBJ2-7; abundance: .; len: 15; v_gene: TRBV6-5; d_gene: TRBD2; CDR3nt: TGTGCCAGCAGCCGCGAACTAGCGGGAACCTCCGAGCAGTACTTC; CDR3aa: CASSRELAGTSEQYF
j_gene: TRBJ2-3; abundance: once; len: 14; v_gene: TRBV10-3; d_gene: .; CDR3nt: TGTGCCATCACACAGGGAATAGGGTCAGATACGCAGTATTTT; CDR3aa: CAITQGIGSDTQYF
j_gene: TRBJ2-1; abundance: .; len: 14; v_gene: TRBV6-6; d_gene: TRBD1; CDR3nt: TGTGCCAGCAGTCGAACGACAGGGGGCAATGAGCAGTTCTTC; CDR3aa: CASSRTTGGNEQFF
j_gene: TRBJ2-5; abundance: .; len: 16; v_gene: TRBV5-1; d_gene: .; CDR3nt: TGCGCCAGCAGCTTGAGTCAGGGAAGCCTTCAAGAGACCCAGTACTTC; CDR3aa: CASSLSQGSLQETQYF
j_gene: TRBJ1-2; abundance: once; len: 15; v_gene: TRBV5-1; d_gene: .; CDR3nt: TGCGCCAGCAGCCAAGACAATCAGGGAAACTATGGCTACACCTTC; CDR3aa: CASSQDNQGNYGYTF
j_gene: TRBJ2-5; abundance: once; len: 13; v_gene: TRBV30; d_gene: .; CDR3nt: TGTGCCTGGAGTGTATGGGGGTGGGAGACCCAGTACTTC; CDR3aa: CAWSVWGWETQYF
j_gene: TRBJ1-4; abundance: .; len: 14; v_gene: TRBV29-1; d_gene: TRBD1; CDR3nt: TGCAGCGTCTACGAGGGGGCAGCTAATGAAAAACTGTTTTTT; CDR3aa: CSVYEGAANEKLFF
j_gene: TRBJ1-4; abundance: few; len: 15; v_gene: TRBV4-1; d_gene: .; CDR3nt: TGCGCCAGCAGAGTCACAGGGACCCCATATGAAAAACTGTTTTTT; CDR3aa: CASRVTGTPYEKLFF
j_gene: TRBJ2-1; abundance: .; len: 15; v_gene: TRBV18; d_gene: .; CDR3nt: TGTGCCAGCTCACCGGTCCTAATAGCGGACAATGAGCAGTTCTTC; CDR3aa: CASSPVLIADNEQFF
j_gene: TRBJ1-1; abundance: .; len: 14; v_gene: TRBV29-1; d_gene: .; CDR3nt: TGCAGCGTTGAAGATAGGGGCGGGATTCCTAAAGCTTTCTTT; CDR3aa: CSVEDRGGIPKAFF
j_gene: TRBJ1-2; abundance: once; len: 15; v_gene: TRBV28; d_gene: .; CDR3nt: TGTGCCAGCAGTTTATGGGGGGAGGGGAGGAGAGGCTACACCTTC; CDR3aa: CASSLWGEGRRGYTF
j_gene: TRBJ1-1; abundance: few; len: 14; v_gene: TRBV14; d_gene: .; CDR3nt: TGTGCCAGCAGCCAAGGTCGGGTTACGGGTGAAGCTTTCTTT; CDR3aa: CASSQGRVTGEAFF
j_gene: TRBJ1-1; abundance: few; len: 14; v_gene: TRBV7-8; d_gene: .; CDR3nt: TGTGCCAGCAGCTCCATACAGGGCTACGCGACCGCTTTCTTT; CDR3aa: CASSSIQGYATAFF
j_gene: TRBJ2-5; abundance: once; len: 12; v_gene: TRBV5-1; d_gene: .; CDR3nt: TGCGCCAGCAGCTCCCCCCGAGAGACCCAGTACTTC; CDR3aa: CASSSPRETQYF
j_gene: TRBJ2-5; abundance: .; len: 14; v_gene: TRBV5-5; d_gene: TRBD2; CDR3nt: TGTGCCAGCAGCTTGGCTAGCGGGAGTGAGACCCAGTACTTC; CDR3aa: CASSLASGSETQYF
j_gene: TRBJ2-7; abundance: .; len: 13; v_gene: TRBV28; d_gene: .; CDR3nt: TGTGCCAGCAGTTTAAGACAGACCTACGAGCAGTACTTC; CDR3aa: CASSLRQTYEQYF
j_gene: TRBJ1-1; abundance: few; len: 15; v_gene: TRBV7-9; d_gene: .; CDR3nt: TGTGCCAGCAGCTTAATTAAACTAGGGGACACTGAAGCTTTCTTT; CDR3aa: CASSLIKLGDTEAFF
j_gene: TRBJ1-3; abundance: .; len: 14; v_gene: TRBV2; d_gene: .; CDR3nt: TGTGCCAGCAGTCGGGACATCTCTGGAAACACCATATATTTT; CDR3aa: CASSRDISGNTIYF
j_gene: TRBJ2-1; abundance: .; len: 14; v_gene: TRBV10-2; d_gene: .; CDR3nt: TGCGCCAGCAGTGAAAGGGACACAAACAATGAGCAGTTCTTC; CDR3aa: CASSERDTNNEQFF
j_gene: TRBJ2-1; abundance: .; len: 12; v_gene: TRBV5-4; d_gene: .; CDR3nt: TGTGCCAGCAGCTTGTGGGGGAAGGAGCAGTTCTTC; CDR3aa: CASSLWGKEQFF
j_gene: TRBJ2-7; abundance: .; len: 15; v_gene: TRBV6-6; d_gene: .; CDR3nt: TGTGCCAGCAGTTACTCGGGTCGACAGACCTACGAGCAGTACTTC; CDR3aa: CASSYSGRQTYEQYF
j_gene: TRBJ2-7; abundance: .; len: 14; v_gene: TRBV27; d_gene: TRBD2; CDR3nt: TGTGCCAGCAGTTCTCGGACTAGCGTCTACGAGCAGTACTTC; CDR3aa: CASSSRTSVYEQYF
j_gene: TRBJ2-3; abundance: .; len: 13; v_gene: TRBV18; d_gene: .; CDR3nt: TGTGCCAGCTCACCACCCGGACAGTTGGCGCAGTATTTT; CDR3aa: CASSPPGQLAQYF
j_gene: TRBJ1-2; abundance: once; len: 14; v_gene: TRBV18; d_gene: .; CDR3nt: TGTGCCAGCTCACCTAGCGATACAAACTATGGCTACACCTTC; CDR3aa: CASSPSDTNYGYTF
j_gene: TRBJ1-1; abundance: .; len: 16; v_gene: TRBV10-3; d_gene: .; CDR3nt: TGTGCCATCAGTGCCGGGACTCCGGGAGGGGACACTGAAGCTTTCTTT; CDR3aa: CAISAGTPGGDTEAFF
j_gene: TRBJ2-3; abundance: .; len: 16; v_gene: TRBV11-3; d_gene: TRBD2; CDR3nt: TGTGCCAGCAGCCCCGGGACTAGCGGCCCCACAGATACGCAGTATTTT; CDR3aa: CASSPGTSGPTDTQYF
j_gene: TRBJ1-1; abundance: .; len: 13; v_gene: TRBV6-5; d_gene: .; CDR3nt: TGTGCCAGCAACTCCCCGGGGACCACTGAAGCTTTCTTT; CDR3aa: CASNSPGTTEAFF
j_gene: TRBJ2-2; abundance: .; len: 17; v_gene: TRBV15; d_gene: TRBD2; CDR3nt: TGTGCCACCAGCAGAGATCGGGGACTAGCGAACACCGGGGAGCTGTTTTTT; CDR3aa: CATSRDRGLANTGELFF
j_gene: TRBJ2-1; abundance: .; len: 14; v_gene: TRBV28; d_gene: TRBD2; CDR3nt: TGTGCCACCAAATCTAGCGGGGGCAACCTGGAGCAGTTCTTC; CDR3aa: CATKSSGGNLEQFF
j_gene: TRBJ1-1; abundance: .; len: 13; v_gene: TRBV7-9; d_gene: .; CDR3nt: TGTGCCAGCAGCCCCGCTGGGTCGTCTGAAGCTTTCTTT; CDR3aa: CASSPAGSSEAFF